The 4 T cell receptor beta chains below come from one sample, sequenced in a study of T cells in tuberculosis. Stated time point: new active TB diagnosis, blood taken before or within 7 days of starting treatment. Sequencing used immunoSEQ multiplex PCR; TCRdb keeps in-frame clones, though not all of them. The sample contains tens of thousands of clones, approximately 93% of which appear only once. The source material was PBMCs, sampled at tuberculosis diagnosis. Receptors originate from an adult with tuberculosis.

The CDR3 DNA is TGTGCCAGCAGTTTCCAGGAAACCTATGGCTACACCTTC. It yields the protein CASSFQETYGYTF. The chain carries TRBV2 and TRBJ1-2; D call uncertain. Trimming removed 5 bases from V and 4 bases from J, with 11 bases in between. CDR3 length equals 13 residues. Germline CDR1 and CDR2: SNHLY and FYNNEI.

This chain joins TRBV6-5 and TRBJ1-2; perhaps TRBD1 as D (5 bases). The V gene lost 5 bases and the J gene lost 4 bases, with 17 bases spanning the gap. CDR3 length: 15 amino acids. The germline V gene has CDR1 MNHEY and CDR2 SVGAGI. In nucleotides, the CDR3 is TGTGCCAGCAGTACAATGACAGATACTTTCTATGGCTACACCTTC. Translation gives CASSTMTDTFYGYTF.

The V gene is TRBV6-4, the J gene TRBJ1-4; tentatively, D is TRBD1 (5 bases). This CDR3 has 14 residues. In germline, CDR1 is MRHNA, CDR2 SNTAGT. Trimming shortened V by 6 bases and J by 8 bases, and 16 bases separated the two germline ends. The CDR3 here is CASRGLTGREKLFF. The CDR3 DNA reads TGTGCCAGCAGGGGACTCACGGGGCGAGAAAAACTGTTTTTT.

This chain links TRBV5-1 with TRBJ2-1, with a possible D match to TRBD2 (5 bases). The V end lost 7 bases, the J end lost 0 bases, and 14 bases lay between the germline ends. The CDR3 is 15 residues long. Germline CDR1 is SGHRS and CDR2 is YFSETQ. The CDR3 region has the DNA TGCGCCAGCGCTTCGACGGGAAGCTCCTACAATGAGCAGTTCTTC. Amino acids: CASASTGSSYNEQFF.